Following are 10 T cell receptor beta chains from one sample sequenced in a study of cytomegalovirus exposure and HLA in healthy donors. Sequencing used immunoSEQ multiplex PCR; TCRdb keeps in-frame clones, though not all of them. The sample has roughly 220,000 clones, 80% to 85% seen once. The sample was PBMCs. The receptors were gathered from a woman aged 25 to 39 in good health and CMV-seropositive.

The CDR3 DNA follows: TGTGCCTGGAGTGTACTAGGGGGACTTGGAACTAATGAAAAACTGTTTTTT. It specifies CAWSVLGGLGTNEKLFF. The chain has TRBV30 and TRBJ1-4; maybe TRBD1 (6 bases). V was shortened by 0 bases and J by 1 base, with 15 bases between the two germline ends. The CDR3 length is 17 residues. Per the germline V gene, CDR1 is GTSNPN and CDR2 is SVGIG (reference sequence).

The CDR3, as DNA: TGTGCCAGCAGTCGGGGGGGCACTAATGAAAAACTGTTTTTT. Translating gives CASSRGGTNEKLFF. The chain is built from TRBV6-1 and TRBJ1-4; the D gene is possibly TRBD1 (6 bases). The germline CDR1 and CDR2 sequences are MNHNS and SASEGT. The CDR3 has 14 amino acids. The V and J ends lost 5 bases and 2 bases respectively, with 9 bases between them.

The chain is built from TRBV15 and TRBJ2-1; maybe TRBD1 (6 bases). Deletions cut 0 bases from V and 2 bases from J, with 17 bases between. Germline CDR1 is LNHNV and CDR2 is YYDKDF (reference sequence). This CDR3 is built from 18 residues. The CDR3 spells CATSRDLGNRVAYNEQFF. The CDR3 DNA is TGTGCCACCAGCAGAGATTTGGGAAACAGGGTGGCCTACAATGAGCAGTTCTTC.

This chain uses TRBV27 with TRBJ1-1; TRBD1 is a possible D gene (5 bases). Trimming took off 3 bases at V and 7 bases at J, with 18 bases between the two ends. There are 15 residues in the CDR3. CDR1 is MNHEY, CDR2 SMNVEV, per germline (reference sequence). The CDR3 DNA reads TGTGCCAGCAGTTTCCGGGGGGACCGGAACGGTGAAGCTTTCTTT. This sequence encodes CASSFRGDRNGEAFF.

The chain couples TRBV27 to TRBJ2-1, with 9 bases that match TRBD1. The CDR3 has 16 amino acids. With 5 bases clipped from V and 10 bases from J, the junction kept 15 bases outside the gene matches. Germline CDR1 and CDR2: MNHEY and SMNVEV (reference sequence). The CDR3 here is CASSTKLRDRDGEQFF. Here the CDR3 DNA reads TGTGCCAGCAGTACTAAACTCCGGGACAGGGACGGCGAGCAGTTCTTC.

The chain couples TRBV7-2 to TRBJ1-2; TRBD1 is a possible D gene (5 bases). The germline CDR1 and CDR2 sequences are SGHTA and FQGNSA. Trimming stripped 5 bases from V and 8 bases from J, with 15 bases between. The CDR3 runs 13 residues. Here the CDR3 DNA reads TGTGCCAGCAGCACCGGGACGGGTGAGGGCTACACCTTC. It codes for CASSTGTGEGYTF.

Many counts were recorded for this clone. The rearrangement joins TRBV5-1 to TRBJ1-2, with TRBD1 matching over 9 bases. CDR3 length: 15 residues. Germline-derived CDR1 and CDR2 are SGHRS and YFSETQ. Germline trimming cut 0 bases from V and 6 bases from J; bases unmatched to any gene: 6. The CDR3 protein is CASSLDTGQGHGYTF. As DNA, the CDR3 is TGCGCCAGCAGCTTGGATACTGGACAGGGGCATGGCTACACCTTC.

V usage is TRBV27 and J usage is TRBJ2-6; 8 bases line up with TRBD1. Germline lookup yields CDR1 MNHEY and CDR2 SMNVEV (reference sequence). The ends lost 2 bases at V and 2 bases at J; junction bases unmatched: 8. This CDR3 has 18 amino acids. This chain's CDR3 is CASSLRQLQGAGANVLTF. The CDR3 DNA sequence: TGTGCCAGCAGTTTAAGACAGCTACAGGGGGCTGGGGCCAACGTCCTGACTTTC.

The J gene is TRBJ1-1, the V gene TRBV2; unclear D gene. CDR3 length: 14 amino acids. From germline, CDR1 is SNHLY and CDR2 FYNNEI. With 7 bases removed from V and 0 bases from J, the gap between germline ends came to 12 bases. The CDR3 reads CASTWRYLNTEAFF. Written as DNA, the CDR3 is TGTGCCAGCACTTGGAGATATTTGAACACTGAAGCTTTCTTT.

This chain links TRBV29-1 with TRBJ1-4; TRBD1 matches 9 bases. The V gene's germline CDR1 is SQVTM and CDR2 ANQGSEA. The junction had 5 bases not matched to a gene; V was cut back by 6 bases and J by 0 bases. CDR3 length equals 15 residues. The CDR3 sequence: CSVGQGRSTNEKLFF. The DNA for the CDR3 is TGCAGCGTGGGACAGGGAAGGTCAACTAATGAAAAACTGTTTTTT. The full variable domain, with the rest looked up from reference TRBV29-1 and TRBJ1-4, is SAVISQKPSRDICQRGTSLTIQCQVDSQVTMMFWYRQQPGQSLTLIATANQGSEATYESGFVIDKFPISRPNLTFSTLTVSNMSPEDSSIYLCSVGQGRSTNEKLFFGSGTQLSVL.